This T cell receptor (beta chain) originates from a study of T cells in Graves' hyperthyroidism and ophthalmopathy. Study overall: At the time of initial diagnosis and before any treatment, peripheral blood was collected.

Uncontrolled infection, other autoimmune disease, pregnancy and lactation each barred patients from inclusion. In the case of this clonotype: Its target is unknown. Germline is not matched at one junction end, which may reflect a read error.

The CDR3 totals 16 residues. Per germline, CDR1 SGHKS and CDR2 YYEKEE (reference sequence). General study findings and limits: Blood also showed most of the thyroid clonotypes that were expanded above 0.001.

Amplified regions were TCR beta CDR3 sequences from RNA transcripts. RT-PCR in the first round (using the HTBI primer set) targeted the TCR CDR3. TCRdb analysed the multiplex PCR reads with MiXCR anew, one entry per CDR3 protein. The sample comprises about 680,000 distinct CDR3 sequences, 30% to 40% of which are singletons, and less than 40% rests with the top ten. The V call is TRBV5-5, the J call TRBJ2-7; perhaps D is TRBD1 or TRBD2 (5 bases each). Sequencing input: blood. The TCR sequence derives from a middle-aged woman with Graves' hyperthyroidism. In DNA form, the CDR3 reads TGTGCCAGCAGCTCCCCCTCCGGGACCGAGACCTACCAGCAGTACTTC. Translating gives CASSSPSGTETYQQYF.